Listed below are T cell receptor beta chains from one sample, sequenced in a study of Ad26.COV2.S vaccination and SARS-CoV-2 variants. Sequenced by immunoSEQ multiplex PCR; TCRdb stores in-frame clones only, minus some. The data contain more than 350,000 clones, over 75% of them singletons. Sequences were derived from peripheral blood, sampled in a trial of Ad26.COV2.S vaccine versus placebo. These receptors came from a person between 18 and 65 years old who received the Ad26.COV2.S COVID-19 vaccine or a placebo. Both conserved end residues are part of each CDR3. Fields, in order: J gene, V gene, D gene, CDR3 protein. The D gene is left open where the match is weak.

j_call: TRBJ2-1
v_call: TRBV6-1
d_call: TRBD2
cdr3_aa: CASSVGGAVNTYNEQFF

j_call: TRBJ2-3
v_call: TRBV9
d_call: TRBD2
cdr3_aa: CASSVDSGMGDTQYF

j_call: TRBJ2-1
v_call: TRBV5-4
d_call: .
cdr3_aa: CASSLGGLGDRYNEQFF

j_call: TRBJ2-4
v_call: TRBV2
d_call: .
cdr3_aa: CASKSEVSKNIQYF

j_call: TRBJ1-5
v_call: TRBV10-2
d_call: .
cdr3_aa: CASSEGLYSNQPQHF

j_call: TRBJ2-1
v_call: TRBV7-9
d_call: .
cdr3_aa: CASSVGEAGEQFF

j_call: TRBJ2-3
v_call: TRBV19
d_call: .
cdr3_aa: CASSMGTDTQYF

j_call: TRBJ1-5
v_call: TRBV29-1
d_call: TRBD1
cdr3_aa: CSVRTGDFQPQHF

j_call: TRBJ1-1
v_call: TRBV6-2/TRBV6-3
d_call: .
cdr3_aa: CASSYSRSTEAFF

j_call: TRBJ2-7
v_call: TRBV5-1
d_call: .
cdr3_aa: CASSSPSYEQYF

j_call: TRBJ2-7
v_call: TRBV6-1
d_call: .
cdr3_aa: CASSDLYEQYF